The 10 T cell receptor beta chains reported below all come from one sample, sequenced in a study of blood T cell repertoires in COVID-19. TCRdb keeps only in-frame clones here, not all; method: immunoSEQ multiplex PCR. In the table there are some 160,000 clones, approximately 84% of which are singletons. The sequencing input was peripheral blood. These receptors were collected from a woman older than 75 with COVID-19, enrolled during active disease.

V and J are TRBV11-2 and TRBJ2-7, with 14 bases aligning to TRBD2. V lost 4 bases and J lost 4; bases outside the gene matches: 3. There are 15 residues in the CDR3. Germline CDR1 is SGHAT and CDR2 is FQNNGV. The CDR3 is CASSWTSGGLYEQYF. DNA of the CDR3: TGTGCCAGCAGCTGGACTAGCGGGGGGTTATACGAGCAGTACTTC.

V gene TRBV19 combines with J gene TRBJ2-3; D possibly corresponds to TRBD2 (7 bases). The V gene lost 1 base and the J gene lost 3 bases, with 14 bases spanning the gap. The germline CDR1 and CDR2 sequences are LNHDA and SQIVND (reference sequence). The CDR3 extends over 16 amino acids. CDR3 residues: CASSIVRGARTDTQYF. CDR3 in DNA: TGTGCCAGTAGTATAGTCCGGGGGGCGAGGACAGATACGCAGTATTTT. Using reference TRBV19 and TRBJ2-3 for the parts outside the CDR3, the full variable domain is DGGITQSPKYLFRKEGQNVTLSCEQNLNHDAMYWYRQDPGQGLRLIYYSQIVNDFQKGDIAEGYSVSREKKESFPLTVTSAQKNPTAFYLCASSIVRGARTDTQYFGPGTRLTVL.

The chain is built from TRBV12-3 or TRBV12-4 and TRBJ2-7; 7 bases are shared with TRBD1. The CDR3 contains 12 residues. With 7 bases clipped from V and 3 bases from J, the junction kept 3 bases outside the gene matches. The CDR3 DNA reads TGTGCCAGCAAAGGGGGCAACTACGAGCAGTACTTC. Protein sequence: CASKGGNYEQYF.

V usage is TRBV28 and J usage is TRBJ2-1, with a possible D match to TRBD1 (8 bases). Germline V gives CDR1 MDHEN, CDR2 SYDVKM. The V and J ends lost 6 bases and 5 bases respectively, with 17 bases between them. The CDR3 runs 15 residues. CDR3 DNA sequence: TGTGCCAGCAGGCCACAGGGGGGGGTCGACAATGAGCAGTTCTTC. This encodes CASRPQGGVDNEQFF.

This clone was observed a single time. The chain uses TRBV9 and TRBJ1-3, with D possibly being TRBD1 (6 bases). This CDR3 has 16 amino acids. Germline V gives CDR1 SGDLS, CDR2 YYNGEE. The V end was cut by 3 bases, the J end by 0 bases, with 13 bases between. This CDR3 is CASSATGLLSGNTIYF. The CDR3 bases are TGTGCCAGCAGCGCAACAGGGCTTCTCTCTGGAAACACCATATATTTT.

This clone occurred a few times. This sequence joins TRBV19 and TRBJ2-1; TRBD2 is a possible D gene (5 bases). This CDR3 region has 15 residues. V was pared by 5 bases and J by 0 bases, with 11 bases between. Per germline, CDR1 LNHDA and CDR2 SQIVND (reference sequence). The CDR3 is CASSARRSSYNEQFF. The CDR3 nucleotides are TGTGCCAGTAGTGCACGGAGGAGCTCCTACAATGAGCAGTTCTTC.

With respect to this clone: Other DNA variants within this sample encode the same CDR3. The chain joins TRBV10-3 to TRBJ1-1; D may be TRBD1 (6 bases). CDR1 and CDR2 (germline): ENHRY, SYGVKD. V was cut by 6 bases and J by 1 base, with 9 bases left in between. The length of the CDR3 is 13 residues. This chain's CDR3 is CAIRGQPNTEAFF. The CDR3 nucleotides read TGTGCCATCAGAGGACAGCCGAACACTGAAGCTTTCTTT.

The chain couples TRBV5-5 to TRBJ1-4; D remains unclear. There are 13 residues in the CDR3. V lost 0 bases and J 3 bases, leaving 3 bases between the germline ends. The germline V gene has CDR1 SGHKS and CDR2 YYEKEE (reference sequence). The chain's CDR3 is CASSLASNEKLFF. DNA for the CDR3: TGTGCCAGCAGCTTGGCGTCTAATGAAAAACTGTTTTTT.

Only a few counts were recorded for this clone. The gene calls are TRBV27 and TRBJ2-2; D is unclear. V dropped 9 bases and J dropped 1 base, with 6 bases sitting between them. Germline-derived CDR1 and CDR2 are MNHEY and SMNVEV (reference sequence). The CDR3 length is 12 residues. This CDR3 reads CASFRNTGELFF. In nucleotides, the CDR3 is TGTGCCAGTTTCCGGAACACCGGGGAGCTGTTTTTT.

The chain links TRBV2 to TRBJ1-4; D is perhaps TRBD1 (6 bases). Trimming left V 7 bases short and J 6 bases short, with 21 bases between. The CDR3 has 16 amino acids. Germline CDR1 is SNHLY and CDR2 is FYNNEI. The CDR3 region is CASKTHTQGVYEKLFF. In nucleotides, the CDR3 is TGTGCCAGCAAAACTCACACACAGGGAGTGTATGAAAAACTGTTTTTT.